Given below is one TCR beta chain in context. Its antigen is not identified. This sample is part of a study of cytomegalovirus exposure and HLA in healthy donors. Study at large: There were 350 to 450 genotyped donors. Of these, 81% fell in the genetic ancestry cluster associated with self-reported Caucasian donors. Study-level results: In a later analysis, across HLA loci, associated TCR counts were highest for DRB1, lowest for HLA-C. Later analysis suggested most CMV-associated TCR beta chains were HLA-restricted. What TCR beta sequences reportedly achieved was accurate prediction of HLA-A and HLA-B alleles in most subjects.

With V trimmed by 4 bases and J by 4 bases, 6 bases remained unmatched. CDR1 and CDR2 (germline): KGHSH, LQKENI. The CDR3 consists of 15 residues. A multiplex PCR was run with 60 Vbeta primers and 13 Jbeta primers. Using immunoSEQ multiplex PCR, the repertoire was profiled, and TCRdb retains in-frame clones only, with some absent. The data show about 140,000 clones, roughly three quarters seen once. This TCR was sampled from a man aged 18 to 35 in good health and CMV-seronegative. The rearrangement joins TRBV18 to TRBJ2-7; TRBD1 aligns across 11 bases. The sequenced sample consisted of PBMCs. CDR3 region: CASSLGQGAFYEQYF. In nucleotides, the CDR3 is TGTGCCAGCTCACTTGGACAGGGGGCTTTTTACGAGCAGTACTTC.